A single sample is the source of the 21 T cell receptor beta chains below, sequenced in a study of blood T cell repertoires in COVID-19. Assay: immunoSEQ multiplex PCR; the TCRdb copy retains only in-frame clones and omits some. This table has about 250,000 clones, approximately 83% appearing once. Sequencing used peripheral blood. The receptor source for this set is a man aged 50 to 60 with active or convalescent COVID-19.

V usage is TRBV14 and J usage is TRBJ2-1; D may be TRBD2 (6 bases). CDR3 size: 14 residues. CDR1 and CDR2 (germline): SGHDN, FVKESK. V was pared by 1 base and J by 10 bases, with 14 bases between. The CDR3 DNA reads TGTGCCAGCAGCCAAGTGCGGGGACGAGGGGAGCAGTTCTTC. This encodes CASSQVRGRGEQFF.

This clone was observed a few times. The CDR3 spells CASSQTSGGGSEQYF. The DNA for the CDR3 is TGTGCCAGCAGCCAGACTAGCGGGGGGGGCTCGGAGCAGTACTTC. This chain uses TRBV7-2 with TRBJ2-7; 14 bases align to TRBD2. This CDR3 comprises 15 residues. Looked up from germline, CDR1 is SGHTA and CDR2 is FQGNSA. The ends lost 5 bases at V and 7 bases at J; junction bases unmatched: 7.

The chain links TRBV6-1 to TRBJ1-5; 9 bases align to TRBD1. The CDR3 consists of 17 residues. Unmatched junction bases numbered 11, after V lost 1 base and J lost 7 bases. CDR1 and CDR2 from the germline V gene are MNHNS and SASEGT. CDR3 nucleotide sequence: TGTGCCAGCAGTGAAGGATTCCGAACAGGGGGCCGGCAGCCCCAGCATTTT. It yields the protein CASSEGFRTGGRQPQHF.

The chain has TRBV9 and TRBJ1-3; D not resolved. V was trimmed by 0 bases and J by 9 bases, leaving 16 bases between them. The CDR3 length is 15 residues. CDR1 and CDR2 from the germline V gene are SGDLS and YYNGEE. The CDR3: CASSVESRHSGTIYF. The CDR3 nucleotides are TGTGCCAGCAGCGTAGAGAGCCGCCACTCCGGCACCATATATTTT.

This clone was counted a single time. The J gene is TRBJ1-4, the V gene TRBV19, with 8 positions matching TRBD1. The germline CDR1 and CDR2 sequences are LNHDA and SQIVND (reference sequence). The CDR3 is made up of 15 amino acids. The ends lost 4 bases at V and 6 bases at J; junction bases unmatched: 7. For the CDR3, the DNA is TGTGCCAGTAGTACCAGGACAGGGCCATATGAAAAACTGTTTTTT. Translating it yields CASSTRTGPYEKLFF.

The chain employs TRBV6-1 and TRBJ1-2; a weak D match, TRBD1 (6 bases). Germline CDR1 reads MNHNS; CDR2 reads SASEGT. The CDR3 consists of 17 residues. V lost 0 bases and J lost 3, with 17 bases in between. As DNA, the CDR3 is TGTGCCAGCAGTGAAGCTGCTCTCAGGGGTCGTGACTATGGCTACACCTTC. It encodes CASSEAALRGRDYGYTF.

This chain connects TRBV19 to TRBJ1-6, with TRBD1 identical over 11 bases. V shed 5 bases and J 9 bases; nucleotides not matched to a gene: 12. From germline, CDR1 is LNHDA and CDR2 SQIVND (reference sequence). There are 17 residues in the CDR3. The CDR3 bases are TGTGCCAGTAGTTCCCGGACAGGGGGCGCAAAGAGTTCACCCCTCCACTTT. Translated, it gives CASSSRTGGAKSSPLHF.

The chain couples TRBV2 to TRBJ1-1, with no clear D. The CDR3 sequence is 13 residues long. V was clipped by 3 bases and J by 4 bases, with 9 bases between them. The germline gives CDR1 SNHLY, CDR2 FYNNEI. CDR3 sequence: CASSERVTTEAFF. The CDR3 DNA is TGTGCCAGCAGTGAGAGAGTTACCACTGAAGCTTTCTTT.

This chain joins TRBV7-3 and TRBJ2-5; a weak D match, TRBD2 (5 bases). Germline loops: CDR1 SGHTA, CDR2 FQGTGA. V dropped 4 bases and J dropped 3 bases, with 9 bases sitting between them. The CDR3 extends over 13 amino acids. CDR3 coding DNA: TGTGCCAGCAGCTCCCAGAGGGAAGAGACCCAGTACTTC. This encodes CASSSQREETQYF.

As DNA, the CDR3 is TGTGCCAGCGCGGTGTATGAGCAGTTCTTC. Protein: CASAVYEQFF. The chain employs TRBV2 and TRBJ2-1; no firm D call. V was shortened by 8 bases and J by 8 bases, with 7 bases between the two germline ends. CDR3 size: 10 residues. Germline CDR1 SNHLY, CDR2 FYNNEI.

The gene calls are TRBV5-5 and TRBJ1-5, with D perhaps TRBD1 (6 bases). Trimming shortened V by 4 bases and J by 7 bases, and 12 bases separated the two germline ends. CDR3 length: 13 residues. Germline CDR1 is SGHKS and CDR2 is YYEKEE (reference sequence). The CDR3 loop reads CASSTDSQQPQHF. The CDR3 nucleotides read TGTGCCAGCAGCACGGACAGTCAGCAGCCCCAGCATTTT.

V usage is TRBV7-2 and J usage is TRBJ1-5; D is unclear. Germline V gene sequence: CDR1 SGHTA, CDR2 FQGNSA. V was pared by 1 base and J by 5 bases, with 12 bases between. The CDR3 is made up of 15 amino acids. The CDR3 nucleotides are TGTGCCAGCAGCTTAGTTGGTGCGAGGGATCAGCCCCAGCATTTT. Protein product: CASSLVGARDQPQHF. Supplemented by reference TRBV7-2 and TRBJ1-5, the full variable domain reads GAGVSQSPSNKVTEKGKDVELRCDPISGHTALYWYRQSLGQGLEFLIYFQGNSAPDKSGLPSDRFSAERTGGSVSTLTIQRTQQEDSAVYLCASSLVGARDQPQHFGDGTRLSIL.

The chain joins TRBV5-6 to TRBJ1-5, with 11 nucleotides matching TRBD1. With V trimmed by 5 bases and J by 4 bases, 8 bases remained unmatched. The CDR3 has 16 amino acids. Germline loops: CDR1 SGHDT, CDR2 YYEEEE. The CDR3 spells CASSNGQGAFNQPQHF. As DNA, the CDR3 is TGTGCCAGCAGTAACGGACAGGGGGCGTTTAATCAGCCCCAGCATTTT.

The V gene is TRBV7-2, the J gene TRBJ1-6, with 9 positions matching TRBD1. Germline loops: CDR1 SGHTA, CDR2 FQGNSA. The CDR3 length is 16 residues. V dropped 5 bases and J dropped 9; count of bases not matched to a gene: 11. CDR3 amino acids: CASSPRGGQGISPLHF. The CDR3 DNA reads as TGTGCCAGCAGCCCACGGGGGGGACAGGGAATTTCACCCCTCCACTTT.

V usage is TRBV3-1 (or the pseudogene TRBV3-2) and J usage is TRBJ2-7; D not certain. Germline loops: CDR1 LGHDT, CDR2 YNNKEL (reference sequence). The CDR3 spans 14 residues. The V gene lost 1 base and the J gene lost 2 bases, with 9 bases spanning the gap. CDR3 in DNA: TGTGCCAGCAGCCAAGGCGTTGGTACCTACGAGCAGTACTTC. Encoded protein: CASSQGVGTYEQYF.

This rearrangement joins TRBV5-6 to TRBJ2-5; D is possibly TRBD1 (6 bases). The CDR3 sequence is 15 residues long. V dropped 0 bases and J dropped 7 bases, with 16 bases sitting between them. The germline V gene encodes CDR1 SGHDT and CDR2 YYEEEE. The CDR3 spells CASSLGQTGSATQYF. The CDR3 DNA reads TGTGCCAGCAGCTTGGGACAGACAGGTTCTGCGACCCAGTACTTC.

This clone turned up a few times. The gene calls are TRBV11-2 and TRBJ1-2, with D uncertain. The V gene lost 2 bases and the J gene lost 5 bases, with 18 bases spanning the gap. The CDR3 covers 16 residues. Germline V lookup: CDR1 SGHAT, CDR2 FQNNGV. In nucleotides, the CDR3 is TGTGCCAGCAGCTTAAATCCGGGAGGGCCGGGGTATGGCTACACCTTC. Translation: CASSLNPGGPGYGYTF.

This clone has a single count. The CDR3 loop reads CASSYAGTGSYGYTF. CDR3 coding DNA: TGTGCCAGCAGTTACGCCGGGACAGGGAGCTATGGCTACACCTTC. The chain uses TRBV6-5 and TRBJ1-2; 9 bases fit TRBD1. J was trimmed by 4 bases and V by 2 bases; bases with no gene match: 5. Germline CDR1 and CDR2: MNHEY and SVGAGI. CDR3 length: 15 amino acids.

The chain combines TRBV9 with TRBJ2-1; the D gene is possibly TRBD2 (6 bases). The V end lost 1 base, the J end lost 2 bases, and 13 bases lay between the germline ends. Per the germline V gene, CDR1 is SGDLS and CDR2 is YYNGEE. This CDR3 has 16 residues. The CDR3 DNA follows: TGTGCCAGCAGCGTAAGGTGGAGGGGAGCCTACAATGAGCAGTTCTTC. Its translation: CASSVRWRGAYNEQFF.

The chain has TRBV10-3 and TRBJ2-3; 8 positions match TRBD2. Germline CDR1 reads ENHRY; CDR2 reads SYGVKD. Unmatched junction bases numbered 3, after V lost 6 bases and J lost 1 base. The CDR3 covers 14 residues. The CDR3 reads CAIRVSGGTDTQYF. The CDR3, as DNA: TGTGCCATCAGGGTTAGCGGGGGCACAGATACGCAGTATTTT.

There are a few counts of this clone. The CDR3 nucleotides are TGCGCCAGCAGTAGGACAGGGGATTCACCCCTCCACTTT. It encodes CASSRTGDSPLHF. The rearrangement joins TRBV5-1 to TRBJ1-6; 9 nucleotides agree with TRBD1. Germline V CDR1 and CDR2: SGHRS, YFSETQ. V was pared by 5 bases and J by 8 bases, with 2 bases of the junction left unmatched. This CDR3 comprises 13 residues.